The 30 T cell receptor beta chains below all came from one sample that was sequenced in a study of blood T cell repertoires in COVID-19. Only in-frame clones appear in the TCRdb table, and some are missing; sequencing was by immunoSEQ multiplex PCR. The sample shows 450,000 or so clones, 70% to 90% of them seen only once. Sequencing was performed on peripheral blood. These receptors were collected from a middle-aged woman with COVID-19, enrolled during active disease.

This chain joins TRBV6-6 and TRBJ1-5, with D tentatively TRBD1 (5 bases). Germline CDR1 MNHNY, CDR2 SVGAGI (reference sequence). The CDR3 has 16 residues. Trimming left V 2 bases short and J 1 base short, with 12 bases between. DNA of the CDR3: TGTGCCAGCAGTTACCGCCAACAGGCGAGCAATCAGCCCCAGCATTTT. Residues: CASSYRQQASNQPQHF.

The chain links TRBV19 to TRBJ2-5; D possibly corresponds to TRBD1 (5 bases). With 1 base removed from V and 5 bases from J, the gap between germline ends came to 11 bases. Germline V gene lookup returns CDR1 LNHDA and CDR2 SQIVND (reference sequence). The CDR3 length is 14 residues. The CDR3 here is CASSIGGARETQYF. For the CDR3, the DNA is TGTGCCAGTAGTATAGGTGGGGCGCGGGAGACCCAGTACTTC.

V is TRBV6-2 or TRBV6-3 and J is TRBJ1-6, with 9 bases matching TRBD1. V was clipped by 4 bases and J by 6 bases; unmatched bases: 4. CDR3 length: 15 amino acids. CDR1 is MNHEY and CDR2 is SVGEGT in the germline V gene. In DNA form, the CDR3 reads TGTGCCAGCAGTTCCCGGGACAGGGTTAATTCACCCCTCCACTTT. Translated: CASSSRDRVNSPLHF.

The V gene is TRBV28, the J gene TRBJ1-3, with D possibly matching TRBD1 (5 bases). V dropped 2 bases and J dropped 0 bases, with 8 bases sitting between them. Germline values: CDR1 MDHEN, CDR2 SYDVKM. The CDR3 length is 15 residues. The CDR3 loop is CASSLRTPSGNTIYF. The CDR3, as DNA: TGTGCCAGCAGTTTAAGGACACCCTCTGGAAACACCATATATTTT.

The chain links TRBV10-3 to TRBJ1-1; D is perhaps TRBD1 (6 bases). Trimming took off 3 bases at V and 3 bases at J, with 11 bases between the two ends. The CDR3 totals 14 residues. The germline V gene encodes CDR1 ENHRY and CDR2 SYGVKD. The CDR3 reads CAISERGADTEAFF. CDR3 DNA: TGTGCCATCAGTGAACGGGGGGCGGACACTGAAGCTTTCTTT.

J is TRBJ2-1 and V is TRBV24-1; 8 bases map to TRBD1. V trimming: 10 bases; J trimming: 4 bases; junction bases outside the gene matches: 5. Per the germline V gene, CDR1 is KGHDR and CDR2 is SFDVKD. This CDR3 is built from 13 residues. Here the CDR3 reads CATGQGGYNEQFF. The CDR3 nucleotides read TGTGCCACAGGACAGGGCGGGTACAATGAGCAGTTCTTC.

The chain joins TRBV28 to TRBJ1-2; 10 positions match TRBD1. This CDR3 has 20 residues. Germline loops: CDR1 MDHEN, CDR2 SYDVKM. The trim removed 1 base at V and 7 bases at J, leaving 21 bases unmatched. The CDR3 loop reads CASSLYARQGASLGGSGYTF. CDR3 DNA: TGTGCCAGCAGTTTATATGCTCGACAGGGGGCAAGCCTGGGGGGAAGTGGCTACACCTTC.

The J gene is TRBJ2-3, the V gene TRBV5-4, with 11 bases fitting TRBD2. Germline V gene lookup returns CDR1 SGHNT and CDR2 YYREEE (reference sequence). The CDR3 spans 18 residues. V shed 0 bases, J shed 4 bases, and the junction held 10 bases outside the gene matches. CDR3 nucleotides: TGTGCCAGCAGCTTGGGGGGAATAGCGGGAGGGCCTCCAGATACGCAGTATTTT. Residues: CASSLGGIAGGPPDTQYF.

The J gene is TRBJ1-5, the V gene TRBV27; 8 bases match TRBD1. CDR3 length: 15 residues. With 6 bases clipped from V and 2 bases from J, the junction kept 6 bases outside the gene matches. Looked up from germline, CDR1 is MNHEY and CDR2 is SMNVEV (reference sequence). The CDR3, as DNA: TGTGCCAGCAGCCAGGACAGGGATGGCAATCAGCCCCAGCATTTT. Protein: CASSQDRDGNQPQHF.

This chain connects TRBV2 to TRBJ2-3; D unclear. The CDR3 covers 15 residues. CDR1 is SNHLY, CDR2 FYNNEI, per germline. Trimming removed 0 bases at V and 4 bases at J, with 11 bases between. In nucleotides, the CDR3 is TGTGCCAGCAGTGAAGCTCCCAGGCGCCCAGATACGCAGTATTTT. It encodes CASSEAPRRPDTQYF.

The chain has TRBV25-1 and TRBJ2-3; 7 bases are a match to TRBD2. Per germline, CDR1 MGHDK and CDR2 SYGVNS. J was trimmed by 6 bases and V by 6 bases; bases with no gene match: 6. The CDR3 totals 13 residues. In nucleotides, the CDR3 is TGTGCCAGCAGGGGATTGGGAGGGGATACGCAGTATTTT. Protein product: CASRGLGGDTQYF.

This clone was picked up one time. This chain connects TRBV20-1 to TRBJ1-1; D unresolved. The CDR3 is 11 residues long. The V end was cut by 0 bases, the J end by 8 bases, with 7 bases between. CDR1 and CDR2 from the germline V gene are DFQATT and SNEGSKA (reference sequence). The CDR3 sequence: CSARDQIEAFF. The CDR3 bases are TGCAGTGCTAGAGATCAGATAGAAGCTTTCTTT.

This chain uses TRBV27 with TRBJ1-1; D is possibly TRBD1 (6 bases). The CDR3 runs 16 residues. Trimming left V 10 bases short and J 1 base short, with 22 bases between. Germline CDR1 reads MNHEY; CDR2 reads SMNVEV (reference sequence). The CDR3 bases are TGTGCCACCCGTGTACAGGGAGGGGTGACGAACACTGAAGCTTTCTTT. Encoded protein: CATRVQGGVTNTEAFF.

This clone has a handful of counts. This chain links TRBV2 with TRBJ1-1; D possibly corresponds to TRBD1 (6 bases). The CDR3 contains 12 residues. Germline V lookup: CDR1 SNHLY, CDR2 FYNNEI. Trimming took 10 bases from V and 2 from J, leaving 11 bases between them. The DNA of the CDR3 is TGTGCCACGACAGGACTTAACACTGAAGCTTTCTTT. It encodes CATTGLNTEAFF. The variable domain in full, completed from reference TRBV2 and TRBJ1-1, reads EPEVTQTPSHQVTQMGQEVILRCVPISNHLYFYWYRQILGQKVEFLVSFYNNEISEKSEIFDDQFSVERPDGSNFTLKIRSTKLEDSAMYFCATTGLNTEAFFGQGTRLTVV.

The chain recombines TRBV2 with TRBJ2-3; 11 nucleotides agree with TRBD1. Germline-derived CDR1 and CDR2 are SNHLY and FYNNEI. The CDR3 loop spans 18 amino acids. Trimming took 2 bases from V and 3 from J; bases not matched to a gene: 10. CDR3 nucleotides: TGTGCCAGCAGTGAACGAGGTGTCGGGACAGGGGGTACAGATACGCAGTATTTT. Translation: CASSERGVGTGGTDTQYF. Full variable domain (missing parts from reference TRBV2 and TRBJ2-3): EPEVTQTPSHQVTQMGQEVILRCVPISNHLYFYWYRQILGQKVEFLVSFYNNEISEKSEIFDDQFSVERPDGSNFTLKIRSTKLEDSAMYFCASSERGVGTGGTDTQYFGPGTRLTVL.

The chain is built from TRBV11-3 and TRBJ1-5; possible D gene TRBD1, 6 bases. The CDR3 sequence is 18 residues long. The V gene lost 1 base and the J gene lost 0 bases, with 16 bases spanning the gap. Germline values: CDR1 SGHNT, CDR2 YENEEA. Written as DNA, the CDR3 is TGTGCCAGCAGCTTAGCTGACCTCAGACAGGATAGCAATCAGCCCCAGCATTTT. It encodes CASSLADLRQDSNQPQHF. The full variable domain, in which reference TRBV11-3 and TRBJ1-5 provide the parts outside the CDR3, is EAGVVQSPRYKIIEKKQPVAFWCNPISGHNTLYWYLQNLGQGPELLIRYENEEAVDDSQLPKDRFSAERLKGVDSTLKIQPAELGDSAVYLCASSLADLRQDSNQPQHFGDGTRLSIL.

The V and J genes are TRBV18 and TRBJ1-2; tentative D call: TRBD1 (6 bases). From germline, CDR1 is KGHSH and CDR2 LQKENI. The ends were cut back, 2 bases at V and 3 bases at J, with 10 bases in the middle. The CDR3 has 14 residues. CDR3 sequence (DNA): TGTGCCAGCTCACCAGGGGCAGGGGACTATGGCTACACCTTC. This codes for CASSPGAGDYGYTF.

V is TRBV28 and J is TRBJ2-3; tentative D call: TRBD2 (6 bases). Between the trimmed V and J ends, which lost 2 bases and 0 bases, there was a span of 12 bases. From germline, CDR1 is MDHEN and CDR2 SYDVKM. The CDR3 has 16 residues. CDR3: CASSLGGTSSTDTQYF. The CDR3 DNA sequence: TGTGCCAGCAGTTTAGGGGGGACCTCTAGCACAGATACGCAGTATTTT.

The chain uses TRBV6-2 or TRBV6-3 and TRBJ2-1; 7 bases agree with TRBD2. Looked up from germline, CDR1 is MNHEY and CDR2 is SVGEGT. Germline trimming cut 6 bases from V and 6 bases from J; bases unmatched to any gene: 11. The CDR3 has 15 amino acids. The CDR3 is CASSPSGYRRNEQFF. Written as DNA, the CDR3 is TGTGCCAGCAGCCCTAGCGGATACCGGCGCAATGAGCAGTTCTTC.

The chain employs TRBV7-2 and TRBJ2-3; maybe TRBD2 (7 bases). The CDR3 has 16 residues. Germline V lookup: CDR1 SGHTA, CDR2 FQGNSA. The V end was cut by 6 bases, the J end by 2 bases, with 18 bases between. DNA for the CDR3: TGTGCCAGCAGACCCCCCGGGGGGCAGGCCACAGATACGCAGTATTTT. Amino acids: CASRPPGGQATDTQYF.

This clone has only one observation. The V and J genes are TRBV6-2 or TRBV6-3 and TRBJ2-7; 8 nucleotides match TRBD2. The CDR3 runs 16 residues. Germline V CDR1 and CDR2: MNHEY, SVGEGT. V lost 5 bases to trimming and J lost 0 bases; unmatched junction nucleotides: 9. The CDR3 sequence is CASSPPLAGGSYEQYF. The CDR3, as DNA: TGTGCCAGCAGTCCCCCCTTGGCGGGGGGCTCCTACGAGCAGTACTTC.

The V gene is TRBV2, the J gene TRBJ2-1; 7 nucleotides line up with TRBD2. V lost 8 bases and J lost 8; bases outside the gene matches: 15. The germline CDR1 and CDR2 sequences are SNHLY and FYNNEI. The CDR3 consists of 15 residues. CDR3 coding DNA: TGTGCCAGCGGGCCCTATGGACTAGGTCAGGATGAGCAGTTCTTC. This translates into CASGPYGLGQDEQFF.

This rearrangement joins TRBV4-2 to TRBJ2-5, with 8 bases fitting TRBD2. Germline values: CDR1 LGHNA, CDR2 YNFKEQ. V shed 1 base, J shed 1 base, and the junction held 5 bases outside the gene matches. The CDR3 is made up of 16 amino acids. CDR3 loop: CASSQAGSGVQETQYF. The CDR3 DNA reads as TGTGCCAGCAGCCAAGCCGGTAGCGGGGTCCAAGAGACCCAGTACTTC.

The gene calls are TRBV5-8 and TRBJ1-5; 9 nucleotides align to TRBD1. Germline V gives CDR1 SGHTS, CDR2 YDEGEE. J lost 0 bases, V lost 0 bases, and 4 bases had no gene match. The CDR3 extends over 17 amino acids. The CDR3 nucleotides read TGTGCCAGCAGCTTGGGAACAGGGGGCCCTAGCAATCAGCCCCAGCATTTT. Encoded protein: CASSLGTGGPSNQPQHF.

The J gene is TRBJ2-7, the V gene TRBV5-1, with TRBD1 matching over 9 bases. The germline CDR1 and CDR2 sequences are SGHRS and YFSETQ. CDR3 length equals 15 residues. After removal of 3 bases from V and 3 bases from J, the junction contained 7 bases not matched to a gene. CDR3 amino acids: CASSSSGTGYYEQYF. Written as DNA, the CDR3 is TGCGCCAGCAGCTCCTCCGGGACAGGGTACTACGAGCAGTACTTC.

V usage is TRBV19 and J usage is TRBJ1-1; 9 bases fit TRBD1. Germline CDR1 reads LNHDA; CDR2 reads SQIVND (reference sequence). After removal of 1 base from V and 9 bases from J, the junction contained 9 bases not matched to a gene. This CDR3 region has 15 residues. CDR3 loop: CASSIGTGATGQAFF. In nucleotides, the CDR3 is TGTGCCAGTAGTATAGGGACAGGGGCGACGGGGCAAGCTTTCTTT.

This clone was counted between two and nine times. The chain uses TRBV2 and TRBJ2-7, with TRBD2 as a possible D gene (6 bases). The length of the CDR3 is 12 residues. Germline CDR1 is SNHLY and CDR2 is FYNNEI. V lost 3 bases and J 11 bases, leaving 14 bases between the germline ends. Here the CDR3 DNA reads TGTGCCAGCAGTGAGAGAGGAGGGGCTAAGTACTTC. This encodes CASSERGGAKYF.

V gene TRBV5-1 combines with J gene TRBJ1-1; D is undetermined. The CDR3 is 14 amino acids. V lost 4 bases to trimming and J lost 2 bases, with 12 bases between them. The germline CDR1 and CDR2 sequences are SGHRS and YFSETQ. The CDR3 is CASSPPNGNTEAFF. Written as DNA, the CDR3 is TGCGCCAGCAGCCCCCCGAACGGTAACACTGAAGCTTTCTTT. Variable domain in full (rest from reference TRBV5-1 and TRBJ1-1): KAGVTQTPRYLIKTRGQQVTLSCSPISGHRSVSWYQQTPGQGLQFLFEYFSETQRNKGNFPGRFSGRQFSNSRSEMNVSTLELGDSALYLCASSPPNGNTEAFFGQGTRLTVV.

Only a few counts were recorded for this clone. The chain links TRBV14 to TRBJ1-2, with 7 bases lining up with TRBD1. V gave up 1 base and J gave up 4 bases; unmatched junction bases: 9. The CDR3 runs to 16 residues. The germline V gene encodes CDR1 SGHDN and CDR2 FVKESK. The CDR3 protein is CASSQALNRGVYGYTF. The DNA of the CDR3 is TGTGCCAGCAGCCAAGCCTTGAACAGGGGCGTCTATGGCTACACCTTC.

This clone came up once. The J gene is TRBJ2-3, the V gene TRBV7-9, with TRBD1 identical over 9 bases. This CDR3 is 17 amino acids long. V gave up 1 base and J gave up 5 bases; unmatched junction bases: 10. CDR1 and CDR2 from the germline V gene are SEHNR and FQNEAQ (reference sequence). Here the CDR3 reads CASSLGPQGAHQDTQYF. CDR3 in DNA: TGTGCCAGCAGCTTAGGACCACAGGGGGCGCATCAAGATACGCAGTATTTT.